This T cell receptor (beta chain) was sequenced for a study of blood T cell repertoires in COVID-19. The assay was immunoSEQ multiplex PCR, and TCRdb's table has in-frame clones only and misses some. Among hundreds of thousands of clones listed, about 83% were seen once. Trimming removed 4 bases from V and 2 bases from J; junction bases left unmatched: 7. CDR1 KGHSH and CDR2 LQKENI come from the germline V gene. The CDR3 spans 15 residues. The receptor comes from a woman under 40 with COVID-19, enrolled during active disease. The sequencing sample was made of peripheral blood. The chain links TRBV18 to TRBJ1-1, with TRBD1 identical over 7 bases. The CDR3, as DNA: TGTGCCAGCTCACGTCTAAGGGACAGTAACACTGAAGCTTTCTTT. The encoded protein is CASSRLRDSNTEAFF. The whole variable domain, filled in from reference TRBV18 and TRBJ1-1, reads NAGVMQNPRHLVRRRGQEARLRCSPMKGHSHVYWYRQLPEEGLKFMVYLQKENIIDESGMPKERFSAEFPKEGPSILRIQQVVRGDSAAYFCASSRLRDSNTEAFFGQGTRLTVV.